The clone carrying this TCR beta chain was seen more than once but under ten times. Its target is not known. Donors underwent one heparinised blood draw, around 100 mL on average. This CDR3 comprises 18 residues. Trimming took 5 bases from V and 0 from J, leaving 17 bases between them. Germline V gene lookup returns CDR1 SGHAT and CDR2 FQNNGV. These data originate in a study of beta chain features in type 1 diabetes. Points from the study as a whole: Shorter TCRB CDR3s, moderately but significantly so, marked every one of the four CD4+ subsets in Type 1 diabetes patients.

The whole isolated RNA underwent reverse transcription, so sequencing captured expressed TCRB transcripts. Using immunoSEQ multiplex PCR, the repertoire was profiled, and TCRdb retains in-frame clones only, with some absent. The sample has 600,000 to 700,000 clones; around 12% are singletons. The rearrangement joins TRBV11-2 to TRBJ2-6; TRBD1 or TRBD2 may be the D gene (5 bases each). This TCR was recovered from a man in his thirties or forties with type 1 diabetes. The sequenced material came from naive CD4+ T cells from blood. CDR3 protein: CASSVRPGTNSGANVLTF. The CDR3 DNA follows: TGTGCCAGCAGCGTCCGCCCCGGGACCAACTCTGGGGCCAACGTCCTGACTTTC.